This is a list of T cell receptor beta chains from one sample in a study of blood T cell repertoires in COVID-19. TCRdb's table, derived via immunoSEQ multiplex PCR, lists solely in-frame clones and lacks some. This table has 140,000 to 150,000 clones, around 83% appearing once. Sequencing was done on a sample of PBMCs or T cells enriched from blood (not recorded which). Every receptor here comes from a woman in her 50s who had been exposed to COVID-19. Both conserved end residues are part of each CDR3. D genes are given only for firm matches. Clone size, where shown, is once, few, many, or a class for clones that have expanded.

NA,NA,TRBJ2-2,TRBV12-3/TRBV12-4,CASSSVRGGELFF,TGTGCCAGCAGTTCAGTTCGGGGCGGGGAGCTGTTTTTT
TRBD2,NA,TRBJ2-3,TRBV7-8,CASSLGRGSTDTQYF,TGTGCCAGCAGCTTAGGGCGGGGGAGCACAGATACGCAGTATTTT
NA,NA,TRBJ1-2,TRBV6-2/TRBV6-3,CASSPGVYGYTF,TGTGCCAGCAGCCCCGGGGTCTATGGCTACACCTTC
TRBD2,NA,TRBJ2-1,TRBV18,CASSPRPGTSGHNEQFF,TGTGCCAGCTCACCACGGCCCGGGACTAGCGGACACAATGAGCAGTTCTTC
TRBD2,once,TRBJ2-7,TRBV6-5,CASRTGTSGIYEQYF,TGTGCCAGCCGGACCGGGACTAGCGGGATTTACGAGCAGTACTTC
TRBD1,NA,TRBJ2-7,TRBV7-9,CASSSSGTGIYEQYF,TGTGCCAGCAGCTCGTCCGGGACAGGGATTTACGAGCAGTACTTC
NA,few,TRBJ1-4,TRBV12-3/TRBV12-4,CASSHNEKLFF,TGTGCCAGCAGTCATAATGAAAAACTGTTTTTT
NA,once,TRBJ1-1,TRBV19,CASSYYTEAFF,TGTGCCAGTTCCTACTACACTGAAGCTTTCTTT
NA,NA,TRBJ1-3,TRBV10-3,CAGKDSLSDTIYF,TGTGCCGGCAAGGACAGCTTATCGGACACCATATATTTT
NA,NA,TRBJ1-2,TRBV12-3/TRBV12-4,CASSLAQGGLTF,TGTGCCAGCAGTTTAGCCCAAGGCGGCCTCACCTTC
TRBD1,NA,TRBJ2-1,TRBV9,CASSVGGLTGLDEQFF,TGTGCCAGCAGCGTAGGTGGATTGACAGGGTTAGATGAGCAGTTCTTC
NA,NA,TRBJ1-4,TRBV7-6,CASSLALAGTNEKLFF,TGTGCCAGCAGCTTAGCGCTTGCGGGAACTAATGAAAAACTGTTTTTT
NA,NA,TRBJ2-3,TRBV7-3,CASSFQAGAETQYF,TGTGCCAGCAGCTTCCAGGCGGGGGCAGAAACGCAGTATTTT
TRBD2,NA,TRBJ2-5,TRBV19,CASSIGASGIQETQYF,TGTGCCAGTAGTATCGGGGCTAGCGGGATCCAAGAGACCCAGTACTTC
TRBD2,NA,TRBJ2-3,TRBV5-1,CASELTTGTSGGRTDTQYF,TGCGCCAGTGAGCTTACTACCGGGACTAGCGGGGGGCGGACAGATACGCAGTATTTT
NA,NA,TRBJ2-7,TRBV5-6,CASSLAVSYEQYF,TGTGCCAGCAGCTTGGCGGTCTCCTACGAGCAGTACTTC